This T cell receptor (beta chain) was retrieved from a study of blood T cell repertoires in COVID-19. Trimming pared 5 bases from V and 3 bases from J, leaving 11 bases between. Germline CDR1 is SGHTA and CDR2 is FQGTGA. This CDR3 is 14 amino acids long. Clones were read by immunoSEQ multiplex PCR, and TCRdb kept only the in-frame ones, dropping some. Of more than 85,000 clones in the sample, 85% were seen once. This clonotype was obtained from a man older than 75 with acute or convalescent COVID-19. The rearrangement uses TRBV7-3 and TRBJ2-1; D is possibly TRBD1 (5 bases). Sequencing was carried out using peripheral blood. The CDR3 sequence is CASSAAGIYNEQFF. In nucleotides, the CDR3 is TGTGCCAGCAGCGCCGCAGGGATCTACAATGAGCAGTTCTTC.